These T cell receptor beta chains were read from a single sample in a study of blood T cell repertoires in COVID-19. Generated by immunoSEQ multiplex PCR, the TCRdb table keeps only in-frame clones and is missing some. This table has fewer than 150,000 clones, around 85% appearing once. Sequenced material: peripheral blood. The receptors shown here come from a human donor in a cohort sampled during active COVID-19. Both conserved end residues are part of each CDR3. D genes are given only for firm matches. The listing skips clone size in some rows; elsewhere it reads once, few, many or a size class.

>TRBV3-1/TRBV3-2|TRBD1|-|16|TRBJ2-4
CASSQRSGTAKNIQYF
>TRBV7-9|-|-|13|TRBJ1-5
CASSQIRDQPQHF
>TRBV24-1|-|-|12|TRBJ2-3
CATSQSTDTQYF
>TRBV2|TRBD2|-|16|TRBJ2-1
CASAAEAGGPYNEQFF
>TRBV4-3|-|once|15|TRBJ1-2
CASSQDLTKGGGYTF
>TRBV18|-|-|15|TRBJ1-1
CASSPNIGANTEAFF
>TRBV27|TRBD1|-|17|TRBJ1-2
CASSSKLGDRTARGYTF
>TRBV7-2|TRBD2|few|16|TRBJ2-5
CASSWLFAGGRETQYF
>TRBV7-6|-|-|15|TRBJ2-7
CASSLAPGLGYEQYF
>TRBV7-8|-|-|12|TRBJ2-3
CASSPSRYTQYF
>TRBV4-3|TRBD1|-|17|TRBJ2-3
CASSQEGQGLSQDTQYF
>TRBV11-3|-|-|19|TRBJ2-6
CASSFPRQSLIPGANVLTF
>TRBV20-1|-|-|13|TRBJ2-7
CSASVAVTREQYF
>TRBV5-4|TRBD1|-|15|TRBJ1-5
CASSLGGQGAQPQHF
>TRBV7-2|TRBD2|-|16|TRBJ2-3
CASSLEAGGITDTQYF
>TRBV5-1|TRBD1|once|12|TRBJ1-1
CASRYGQGEAFF
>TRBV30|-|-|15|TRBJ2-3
CAWSPWRESTDTQYF
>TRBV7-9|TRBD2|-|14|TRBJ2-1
CASSLSGTRNEQFF
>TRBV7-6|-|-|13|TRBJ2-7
CASSSPPGATFSF
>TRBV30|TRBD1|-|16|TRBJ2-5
CAGVPVGTESQETQYF
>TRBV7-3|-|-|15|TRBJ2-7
CASKSAAQGPYEQYF
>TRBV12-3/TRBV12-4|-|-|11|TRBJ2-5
CASSFEETQYF
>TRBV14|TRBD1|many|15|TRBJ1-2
CASSPRSTGSYGYTF
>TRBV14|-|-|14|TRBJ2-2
CASSRGGNTGELFF
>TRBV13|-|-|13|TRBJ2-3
CASSFGSTDTQYF
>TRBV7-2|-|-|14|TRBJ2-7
CASSLGRSSYEQYF
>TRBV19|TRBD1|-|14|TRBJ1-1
CASRGTGVNTEAFF
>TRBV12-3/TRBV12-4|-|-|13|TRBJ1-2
CASTGGRGFGYTF
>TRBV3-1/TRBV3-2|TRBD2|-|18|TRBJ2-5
CASSQDLGLAGGQETQYF